The 9 T cell receptor beta chains given below trace back to one sample, sequenced in a study of glioma-infiltrating T cells. Amplification of TCR alpha and beta CDR3 regions from RNA used iRepertoire nested multiplex PCR. TCRdb re-analysed the multiplex PCR reads in MiXCR, keeping a single row per CDR3 protein. This sample has around 350,000 distinct CDR3 sequences; more than 35% occur once, and the top ten carry more than 10%. The sequenced sample was glioma tissue, nonneoplastic brain tissue, or PBMCs (not recorded which). The receptors were sampled from a human donor with low-grade glioma or glioblastoma, undergoing nonglioma brain surgery, or in good health (not recorded which).

The rearrangement uses TRBV24-1 and TRBJ1-5; D call uncertain. The CDR3 is 13 residues long. V lost 0 bases to trimming and J lost 6 bases, with 5 bases between them. Germline V CDR1 and CDR2: KGHDR, SFDVKD. CDR3 region: CATSDLYPQPQHF. CDR3 in DNA: TGTGCCACCAGTGATTTGTACCCTCAGCCCCAGCATTTT.

This clonotype was counted only a few times. The chain has TRBV2 and TRBJ2-5, with 13 bases lining up with TRBD2. Germline assignment: CDR1 SNHLY and CDR2 FYNNEI. V was clipped by 7 bases and J by 3 bases; unmatched bases: 5. The CDR3 loop spans 15 amino acids. CDR3 coding DNA: TGTGCCAGCACGCAAACTAGCGGGAGGGAAGAGACCCAGTACTTC. This encodes CASTQTSGREETQYF. Supplemented by reference TRBV2 and TRBJ2-5, the full variable domain reads EPEVTQTPSHQVTQMGQEVILRCVPISNHLYFYWYRQILGQKVEFLVSFYNNEISEKSEIFDDQFSVERPDGSNFTLKIRSTKLEDSAMYFCASTQTSGREETQYFGPGTRLLVL.

This clonotype was counted a single time. A read error may account for a junction end that differs from germline. CDR3: CASSRGGSTDTKYF. CDR3 DNA sequence: TGTGCCAGCAGCCGAGGAGGGAGCACAGATACGAAGTATTTT. This chain links TRBV11-2 with TRBJ2-3, with D possibly TRBD2 on 6 matching bases. The CDR3 runs to 14 residues. Germline CDR1 SGHAT, CDR2 FQNNGV.

The gene calls are TRBV6-2 or TRBV6-3 and TRBJ2-1; 13 bases line up with TRBD2. Losses at the gene ends were 7 bases for V and 1 base for J; bases not matched to a gene: 10. CDR1 is MNHEY, CDR2 SVGEGT, per germline. The CDR3 has 18 residues. The CDR3 region is CASKTGLAGRKSYNEQFF. The CDR3 DNA follows: TGTGCCAGCAAAACGGGACTAGCGGGGAGGAAGTCCTACAATGAGCAGTTCTTC.

The chain links TRBV6-1 to TRBJ2-1; D uncertain. The V end was cut by 3 bases, the J end by 0 bases, with 9 bases between. The CDR3 consists of 15 residues. In germline, CDR1 is MNHNS, CDR2 SASEGT. The CDR3 region has the DNA TGTGCCAGCAGTGAGGACCCTAACTCCTACAATGAGCAGTTCTTC. Encoded protein: CASSEDPNSYNEQFF.

This clonotype was counted many times. V usage is TRBV4-3 and J usage is TRBJ1-5; D remains unclear. Germline V lookup: CDR1 LGHNA, CDR2 YSLEER. The CDR3 contains 15 residues. V lost 0 bases and J 7 bases, leaving 13 bases between the germline ends. The CDR3 loop is CASSQDSATGQPQHF. Here the CDR3 DNA reads TGCGCCAGCAGCCAAGATTCGGCTACGGGGCAGCCCCAGCATTTT.

Note on this clonotype: Since a much larger clone is just one base distant, this may be a read error. The V call is TRBV7-2, the J call TRBJ1-5; D is uncertain. The germline V gene has CDR1 SGHTA and CDR2 FQGNSA. CDR3 size: 17 residues. Trimming removed 3 bases at V and 0 bases at J, with 15 bases between. Here the CDR3 DNA reads TGTGCCAGCAGCTTGATTCCGGACCTCAGTAGCAATCAGCCCCAGCATTTT. Amino acids: CASSLIPDLSSNQPQHF.

This clonotype was seen ten or more times. The V gene is TRBV27, the J gene TRBJ2-5; TRBD1 might be the D (7 bases). CDR1 MNHEY and CDR2 SMNVEV come from the germline V gene (reference sequence). The CDR3 extends over 15 amino acids. The V gene lost 3 bases and the J gene lost 4 bases, with 15 bases spanning the gap. The CDR3 loop is CASSLFQGGGETQYF. For the CDR3, the DNA is TGTGCCAGCAGTTTGTTTCAGGGGGGAGGAGAGACCCAGTACTTC.

This clonotype has more than one count but fewer than ten. This chain joins TRBV28 and TRBJ2-7; 14 positions match TRBD2. This CDR3 is 15 amino acids long. V lost 2 bases, J lost 13 bases, and 10 bases stayed unmatched. CDR1 and CDR2 (germline): MDHEN, SYDVKM. In DNA, the CDR3 is TGTGCCAGCAGTTTACACTCCGGGACTAGCGGGAGTAGATACTTC. It translates to CASSLHSGTSGSRYF.